Listed here are 21 T cell receptor beta chains from one sample, sequenced in a study of graft-versus-host responses after intestinal transplantation. These receptors' antigens are unknown. Clones were read by immunoSEQ multiplex PCR, and TCRdb kept only the in-frame ones, dropping some. Among about 38,000 clones listed, approximately 93% were seen once. The sequenced sample was unstimulated CD4+ T cells sorted from spleen or lymph node cells, obtained before transplant. The receptors shown here come from a human donor who was the organ donor for an intestinal transplant.

CDR3 DNA: TGTGCCAGCTCACCAAACAGGGAAAACACTGAAGCTTTCTTT. Translating it yields CASSPNRENTEAFF. The V and J genes are TRBV18 and TRBJ1-1; possible D gene TRBD1, 6 bases. Germline-derived CDR1 and CDR2 are KGHSH and LQKENI. The CDR3 is made up of 14 amino acids. V was cut by 2 bases and J by 2 bases, with 9 bases left in between.

In this sample, this clone turned up once. The chain is built from TRBV7-2 and TRBJ2-2; D is possibly TRBD1 (5 bases). Per the germline V gene, CDR1 is SGHTA and CDR2 is FQGNSA. This CDR3 has 17 residues. V was cut by 2 bases and J by 0 bases, with 13 bases left in between. Here the CDR3 DNA reads TGTGCCAGCAGCTTAAGAAGACTCAGGGCGAACACCGGGGAGCTGTTTTTT. It codes for CASSLRRLRANTGELFF.

V gene TRBV7-9 combines with J gene TRBJ2-1, with 12 nucleotides matching TRBD2. The CDR3 spans 19 residues. CDR1 and CDR2 (germline): SEHNR, FQNEAQ (reference sequence). With V trimmed by 2 bases and J by 0 bases, 8 bases remained unmatched. Here the CDR3 DNA reads TGTGCCAGCAGCTTATGGGGGCTAGCGGGGGGGCGCTCCTACAATGAGCAGTTCTTC. This translates into CASSLWGLAGGRSYNEQFF.

The chain uses TRBV9 and TRBJ1-1, with 9 bases aligning to TRBD1. CDR1 and CDR2 (germline): SGDLS, YYNGEE. J lost 5 bases, V lost 2 bases, and 10 bases had no gene match. This CDR3 is 16 amino acids long. This chain's CDR3 is CASSVLQGASDTEAFF. The CDR3 DNA follows: TGTGCCAGCAGCGTGTTACAGGGGGCCTCTGATACTGAAGCTTTCTTT.

The chain has TRBV20-1 and TRBJ1-1; D gene unclear. Trimming shortened V by 6 bases and J by 8 bases, and 13 bases separated the two germline ends. The CDR3 loop spans 11 amino acids. CDR1 is DFQATT and CDR2 is SNEGSKA in the germline V gene (reference sequence). CDR3 sequence reads: CSALRWMEAFF. The CDR3 DNA follows: TGCAGTGCCCTTAGATGGATGGAAGCTTTCTTT.

The rearrangement joins TRBV6-5 to TRBJ1-2, with no clear D. There are 14 residues in the CDR3. V dropped 5 bases and J dropped 6 bases, with 16 bases sitting between them. Germline-derived CDR1 and CDR2 are MNHEY and SVGAGI. The CDR3 sequence is CASSEMLTSNGYTF. The CDR3 coding sequence is TGTGCCAGCAGTGAAATGTTGACAAGTAATGGCTACACCTTC.

The CDR3 is CASSPERTGSSGANVLTF. CDR3 in DNA: TGCGCCAGCAGCCCGGAGAGGACAGGGAGCTCTGGGGCCAACGTCCTGACTTTC. The gene calls are TRBV5-1 and TRBJ2-6; TRBD1 matches 8 bases. V lost 4 bases, J lost 0 bases, and 9 bases stayed unmatched. The CDR3 has 18 amino acids. Germline CDR1 is SGHRS and CDR2 is YFSETQ.

The genes are TRBV9 and TRBJ1-2; the match to TRBD1 covers 10 bases. The germline V gene encodes CDR1 SGDLS and CDR2 YYNGEE. The J segment lost 8 bases and the V segment lost 4 bases, leaving 8 bases of the junction unmatched. The CDR3 is 14 amino acids. The CDR3 bases are TGTGCCAGCAGCTCGGGACAGGGGTACCGGGGCTACACCTTC. Translated: CASSSGQGYRGYTF.

This clone occurred once. The chain combines TRBV5-6 with TRBJ2-2, with D unclear. This CDR3 region has 12 residues. The V gene's germline CDR1 is SGHDT and CDR2 YYEEEE. The V gene lost 7 bases and the J gene lost 6 bases, with 10 bases spanning the gap. The CDR3 DNA reads TGTGCCAGCCGCTCGGGCCCCGGGGAGCTGTTTTTT. This gives the protein CASRSGPGELFF.

This clone was recorded once. The CDR3 DNA is TGTGCCAGCAGTTCGGGACAGACCGGAGGTGGGACCCAGTACTTC. The encoded protein is CASSSGQTGGGTQYF. The chain couples TRBV6-5 to TRBJ2-5; 7 positions match TRBD1. Germline V gene lookup returns CDR1 MNHEY and CDR2 SVGAGI. The CDR3 has 15 amino acids. V shed 4 bases and J 7 bases; nucleotides not matched to a gene: 12.

This chain joins TRBV23-1 and TRBJ1-6; TRBD1 is a possible D gene (6 bases). TRBV23-1 is placed among ORFs of uncertain function. This CDR3 region has 16 residues. V was trimmed by 0 bases and J by 1 base, leaving 7 bases between them. CDR3 region: CASSQSGHSYNSPLHF. The CDR3 coding sequence is TGCGCCAGCAGTCAATCGGGACATTCCTATAATTCACCCCTCCACTTT.

The chain has TRBV28 and TRBJ2-7, with 8 bases that match TRBD1. The V gene's germline CDR1 is MDHEN and CDR2 SYDVKM. The CDR3 totals 14 residues. V lost 2 bases to trimming and J lost 0 bases; unmatched junction nucleotides: 0. CDR3 in DNA: TGTGCCAGCAGTTTAACAGGGGGCTCCTACGAGCAGTACTTC. Protein product: CASSLTGGSYEQYF.

CDR3 loop: CASSPGRPAYEQYF. The CDR3 DNA sequence: TGTGCCAGCAGTCCCGGACGGCCGGCCTACGAGCAGTACTTC. This chain joins TRBV27 and TRBJ2-7; D remains ambiguous. V was clipped by 5 bases and J by 2 bases, with 13 bases between them. The V gene's germline CDR1 is MNHEY and CDR2 SMNVEV (reference sequence). The CDR3 has 14 residues.

The chain joins TRBV21-1 to TRBJ2-7; the table calls TRBD1, which could not be checked here. TRBV21-1 constitutes a pseudogene. This CDR3 region has 17 residues. This chain's CDR3 is CASSKRVEAGDTYEQYF. In nucleotides, the CDR3 is TGTGCCAGCAGCAAAAGGGTTGAGGCAGGGGATACCTACGAGCAGTACTTC.

This chain links TRBV18 with TRBJ1-1; 10 positions agree with TRBD1. With V trimmed by 1 base and J by 5 bases, 13 bases remained unmatched. Germline V lookup: CDR1 KGHSH, CDR2 LQKENI. The CDR3 covers 18 residues. The CDR3 DNA is TGTGCCAGCTCACCACTAAAACCAGACAGGGGGCTGAGGACTGAAGCTTTCTTT. This codes for CASSPLKPDRGLRTEAFF.

This chain joins TRBV6-5 and TRBJ2-7; TRBD2 is a possible D gene (5 bases). Germline V gene data show CDR1 as MNHEY and CDR2 as SVGAGI. The CDR3 runs 14 residues. V was shortened by 6 bases and J by 7 bases, with 19 bases between the two germline ends. CDR3 bases: TGTGCCAGCAGCCCCGGGCCTCAGACGGGGGAGCAGTACTTC. Protein sequence: CASSPGPQTGEQYF.

The rearrangement uses TRBV18 and TRBJ2-5; D possibly corresponds to TRBD2 (5 bases). Trimming shortened V by 6 bases and J by 5 bases, and 13 bases separated the two germline ends. CDR3 length: 13 residues. The germline V gene has CDR1 KGHSH and CDR2 LQKENI. The CDR3 region has the DNA TGTGCCAGCTCGCCCGGGATCCGCGAGACCCAGTACTTC. Translation: CASSPGIRETQYF.

The chain has TRBV29-1 and TRBJ2-5; no firm D call. From germline, CDR1 is SQVTM and CDR2 ANQGSEA. CDR3 length: 13 residues. V lost 6 bases, J lost 2 bases, and 13 bases lay in between. In nucleotides, the CDR3 is TGCAGCGTGGGCAGCATCCCACAAGAGACCCAGTACTTC. Translated, it gives CSVGSIPQETQYF.

The chain uses TRBV5-1 and TRBJ1-5, with a tentative D call TRBD1 (6 bases). Germline CDR1 and CDR2: SGHRS and YFSETQ. The CDR3 length is 14 residues. The V gene lost 0 bases and the J gene lost 4 bases, with 8 bases spanning the gap. Here the CDR3 DNA reads TGCGCCAGCAGCTTGGGGACAGAAAATCAGCCCCAGCATTTT. Encoded protein: CASSLGTENQPQHF.

This chain links TRBV5-1 with TRBJ2-7; 14 bases fit TRBD2. With V trimmed by 4 bases and J by 2 bases, 2 bases remained unmatched. CDR3 size: 15 residues. Germline assignment: CDR1 SGHRS and CDR2 YFSETQ. The CDR3 protein is CASSKTSGGAYEQYF. The CDR3 region has the DNA TGCGCCAGCAGCAAGACTAGCGGGGGGGCCTACGAGCAGTACTTC. The whole variable domain, remainder taken from reference TRBV5-1 and TRBJ2-7, is KAGVTQTPRYLIKTRGQQVTLSCSPISGHRSVSWYQQTPGQGLQFLFEYFSETQRNKGNFPGRFSGRQFSNSRSEMNVSTLELGDSALYLCASSKTSGGAYEQYFGPGTRLTVT.

V gene TRBV4-2 combines with J gene TRBJ1-4; tentative D call: TRBD1 (6 bases). Per the germline V gene, CDR1 is LGHNA and CDR2 is YNFKEQ. Trimming pared 0 bases from V and 7 bases from J, leaving 15 bases between. This CDR3 has 16 residues. The CDR3, as DNA: TGTGCCAGCAGCCAAGATTGGGGGGGCTCCTCTGAAAAACTGTTTTTT. It yields the protein CASSQDWGGSSEKLFF.